This T cell receptor (beta chain) was identified during a study of blood T cell repertoires in COVID-19. Study at large: T cells, B-cell-depleted T cells, or PBMCs supplied cDNA or gDNA.

Patients from Seattle were sampled longitudinally, starting during active infection. Methods used by the authors: Amplification from reference gene primers served as the basis for estimated nucleated cell counts. Libraries were prepared by immunoSEQ multiplex PCR; TCRdb keeps only in-frame clonotypes and omits some of them. V and J calls and clone size follow that table, whereas D and trimming were derived from the DNA. The repertoire holds about 170,000 clones, with around 93% as singletons. The V gene end was trimmed by 6 bases and the J gene end by 2 bases; junction bases not matched to a gene: 11. Looked up from germline, CDR1 is MNHEY and CDR2 is SMNVEV (reference sequence). The CDR3 loop spans 16 amino acids.

The receptor was derived from a man aged 25-40 years with COVID-19, enrolled during active disease. The sample comprised peripheral blood. This rearrangement joins TRBV27 to TRBJ1-2; 8 bases are a match to TRBD1. The CDR3 DNA reads TGTGCCAGCAGCTTAATAGGGACAGGAGCGAACTATGGCTACACCTTC. The encoded protein is CASSLIGTGANYGYTF.